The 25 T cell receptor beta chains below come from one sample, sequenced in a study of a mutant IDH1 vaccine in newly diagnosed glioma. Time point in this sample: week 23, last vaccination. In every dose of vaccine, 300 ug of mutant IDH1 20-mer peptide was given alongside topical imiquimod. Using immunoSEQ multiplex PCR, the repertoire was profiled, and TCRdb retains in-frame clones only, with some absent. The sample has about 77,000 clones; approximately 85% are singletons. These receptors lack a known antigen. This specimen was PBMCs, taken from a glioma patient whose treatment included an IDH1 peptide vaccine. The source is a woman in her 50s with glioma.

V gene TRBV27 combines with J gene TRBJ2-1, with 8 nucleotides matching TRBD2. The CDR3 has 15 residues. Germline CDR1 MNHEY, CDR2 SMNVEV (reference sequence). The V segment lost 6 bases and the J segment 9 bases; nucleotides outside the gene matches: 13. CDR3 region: CASSPSSGSFGEQFF. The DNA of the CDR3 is TGTGCCAGCAGCCCCTCAAGCGGGAGTTTTGGTGAGCAGTTCTTC.

CDR3: CASSEGGSGRKETQYF. The DNA for the CDR3 is TGTGCCAGCAGTGAAGGAGGTAGCGGGAGAAAAGAGACCCAGTACTTC. The chain has TRBV6-1 and TRBJ2-5, with 9 nucleotides matching TRBD2. V shed 1 base, J shed 3 bases, and the junction held 6 bases outside the gene matches. Germline CDR1 reads MNHNS; CDR2 reads SASEGT. This CDR3 contains 16 residues.

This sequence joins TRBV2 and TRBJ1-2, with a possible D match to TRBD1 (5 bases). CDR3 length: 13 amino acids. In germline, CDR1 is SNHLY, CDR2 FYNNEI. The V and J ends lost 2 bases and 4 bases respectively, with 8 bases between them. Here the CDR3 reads CASSETGLYGYTF. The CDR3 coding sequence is TGTGCCAGCAGTGAAACAGGCCTCTATGGCTACACCTTC.

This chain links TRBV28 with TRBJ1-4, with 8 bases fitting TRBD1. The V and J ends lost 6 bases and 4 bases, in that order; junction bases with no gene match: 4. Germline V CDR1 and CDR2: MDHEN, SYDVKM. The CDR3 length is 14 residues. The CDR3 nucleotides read TGTGCCAGCAGCCGGACAGGGATTAATGAAAAACTGTTTTTT. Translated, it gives CASSRTGINEKLFF.

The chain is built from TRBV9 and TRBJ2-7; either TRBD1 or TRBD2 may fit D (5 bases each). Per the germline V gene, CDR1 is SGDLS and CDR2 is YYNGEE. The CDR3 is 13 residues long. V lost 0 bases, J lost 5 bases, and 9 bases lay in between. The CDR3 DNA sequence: TGTGCCAGCAGCGTAGTTGTGGGGGACGAGCAGTACTTC. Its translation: CASSVVVGDEQYF.

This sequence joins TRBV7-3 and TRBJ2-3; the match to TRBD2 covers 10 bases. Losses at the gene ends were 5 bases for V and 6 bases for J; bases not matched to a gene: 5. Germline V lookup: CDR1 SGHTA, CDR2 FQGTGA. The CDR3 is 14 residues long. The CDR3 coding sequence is TGTGCCAGCAGCCCCGGGACTAGCGCCGATACGCAGTATTTT. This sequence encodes CASSPGTSADTQYF. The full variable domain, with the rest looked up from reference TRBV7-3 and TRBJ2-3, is GAGVSQTPSNKVTEKGKYVELRCDPISGHTALYWYRQSLGQGPEFLIYFQGTGAADDSGLPNDRFFAVRPEGSVSTLKIQRTERGDSAVYLCASSPGTSADTQYFGPGTRLTVL.

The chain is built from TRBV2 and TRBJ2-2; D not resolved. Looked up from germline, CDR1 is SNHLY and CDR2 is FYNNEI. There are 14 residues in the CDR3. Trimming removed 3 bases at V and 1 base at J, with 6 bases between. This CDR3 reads CASSERLNTGELFF. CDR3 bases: TGTGCCAGCAGTGAGAGACTGAACACCGGGGAGCTGTTTTTT.

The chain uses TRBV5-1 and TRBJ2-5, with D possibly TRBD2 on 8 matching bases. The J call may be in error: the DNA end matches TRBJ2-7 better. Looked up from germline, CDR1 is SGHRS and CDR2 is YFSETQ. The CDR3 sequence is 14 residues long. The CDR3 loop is CASSSSGGQHEQYF. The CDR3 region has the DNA TGCGCCAGCTCCTCCAGCGGGGGACAGCACGAGCAGTACTTC.

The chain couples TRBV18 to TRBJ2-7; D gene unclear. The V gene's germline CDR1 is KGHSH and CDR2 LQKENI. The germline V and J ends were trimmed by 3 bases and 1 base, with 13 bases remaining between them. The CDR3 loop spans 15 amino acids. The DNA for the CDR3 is TGTGCCAGCTCACCGCCGGACGGCTATTCCTACGAGCAGTACTTC. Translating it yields CASSPPDGYSYEQYF.

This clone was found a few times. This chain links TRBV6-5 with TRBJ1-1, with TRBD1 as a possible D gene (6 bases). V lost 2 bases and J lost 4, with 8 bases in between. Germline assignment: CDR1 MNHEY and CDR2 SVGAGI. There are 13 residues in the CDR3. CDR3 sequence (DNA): TGTGCCAGCAGTTACAACAGGGCCACTGAAGCTTTCTTT. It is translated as CASSYNRATEAFF.

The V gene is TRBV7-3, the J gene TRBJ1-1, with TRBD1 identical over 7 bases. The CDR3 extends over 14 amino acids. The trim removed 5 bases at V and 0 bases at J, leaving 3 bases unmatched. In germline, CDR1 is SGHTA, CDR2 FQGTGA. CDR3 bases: TGTGCCAGCAGCCCAGGGGGAATGAACACTGAAGCTTTCTTT. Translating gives CASSPGGMNTEAFF. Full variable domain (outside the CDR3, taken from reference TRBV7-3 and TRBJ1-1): GAGVSQTPSNKVTEKGKYVELRCDPISGHTALYWYRQSLGQGPEFLIYFQGTGAADDSGLPNDRFFAVRPEGSVSTLKIQRTERGDSAVYLCASSPGGMNTEAFFGQGTRLTVV.

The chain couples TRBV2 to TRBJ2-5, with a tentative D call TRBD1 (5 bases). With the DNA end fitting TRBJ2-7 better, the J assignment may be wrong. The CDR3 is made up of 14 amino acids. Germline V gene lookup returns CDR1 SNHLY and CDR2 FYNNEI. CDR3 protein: CASSGAGLSYEQYF. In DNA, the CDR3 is TGTGCCAGCAGTGGTGCAGGGCTCTCCTACGAGCAGTACTTC.

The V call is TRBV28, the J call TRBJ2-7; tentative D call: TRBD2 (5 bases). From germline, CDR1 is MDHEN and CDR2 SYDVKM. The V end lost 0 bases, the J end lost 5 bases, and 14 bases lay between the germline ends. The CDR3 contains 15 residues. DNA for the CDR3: TGTGCCAGCAGTTTATGGGACTCCCTTTGGGACGAGCAGTACTTC. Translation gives CASSLWDSLWDEQYF.

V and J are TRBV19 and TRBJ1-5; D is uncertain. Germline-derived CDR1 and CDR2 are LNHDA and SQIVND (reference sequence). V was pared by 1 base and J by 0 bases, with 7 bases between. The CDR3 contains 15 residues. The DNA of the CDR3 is TGTGCCAGTAGTATAGGAGTTTATAGCAATCAGCCCCAGCATTTT. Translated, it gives CASSIGVYSNQPQHF.

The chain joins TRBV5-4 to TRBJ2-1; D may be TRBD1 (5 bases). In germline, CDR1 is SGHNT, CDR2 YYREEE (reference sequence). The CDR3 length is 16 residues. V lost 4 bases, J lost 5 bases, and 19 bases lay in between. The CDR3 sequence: CASSQGVPQSHNEQFF. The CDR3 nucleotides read TGTGCCAGCAGCCAGGGCGTCCCCCAGTCCCACAATGAGCAGTTCTTC.

CDR3 amino acids: CASSQTGETNEKLFF. Written as DNA, the CDR3 is TGTGCCAGCAGCCAGACAGGGGAAACTAATGAAAAACTGTTTTTT. This rearrangement joins TRBV7-3 to TRBJ1-4; 8 bases line up with TRBD1. Germline CDR1 SGHTA, CDR2 FQGTGA. The CDR3 spans 15 residues. V was clipped by 5 bases and J by 1 base; unmatched bases: 3.

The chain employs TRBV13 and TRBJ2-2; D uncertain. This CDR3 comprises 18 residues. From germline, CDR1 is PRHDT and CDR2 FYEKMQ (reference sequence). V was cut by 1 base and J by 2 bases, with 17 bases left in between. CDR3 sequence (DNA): TGTGCCAGCAGCTTAGAGGGCCCGGGCCCCGGAAACACCGGGGAGCTGTTTTTT. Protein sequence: CASSLEGPGPGNTGELFF. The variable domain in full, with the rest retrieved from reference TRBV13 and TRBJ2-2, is AAGVIQSPRHLIKEKRETATLKCYPIPRHDTVYWYQQGPGQDPQFLISFYEKMQSDKGSIPDRFSAQQFSDYHSELNMSSLELGDSALYFCASSLEGPGPGNTGELFFGEGSRLTVL.

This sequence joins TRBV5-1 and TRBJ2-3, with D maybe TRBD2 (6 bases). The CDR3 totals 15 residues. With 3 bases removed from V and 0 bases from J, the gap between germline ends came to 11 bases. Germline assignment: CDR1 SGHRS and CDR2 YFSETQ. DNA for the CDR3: TGCGCCAGCAGCTCGGACGGGACTAGCACAGATACGCAGTATTTT. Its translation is CASSSDGTSTDTQYF.

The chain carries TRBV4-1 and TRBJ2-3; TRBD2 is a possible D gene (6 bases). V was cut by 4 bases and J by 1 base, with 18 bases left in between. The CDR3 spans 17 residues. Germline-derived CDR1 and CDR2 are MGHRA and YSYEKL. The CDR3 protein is CASSLKVPGVGTDTQYF. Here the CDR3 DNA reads TGCGCCAGCAGCCTGAAAGTTCCGGGGGTGGGCACAGATACGCAGTATTTT.

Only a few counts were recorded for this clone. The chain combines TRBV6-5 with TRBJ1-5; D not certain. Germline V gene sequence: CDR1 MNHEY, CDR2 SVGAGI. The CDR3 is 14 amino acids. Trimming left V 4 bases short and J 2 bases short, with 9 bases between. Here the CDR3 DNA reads TGTGCCAGCAGTTCCATCCTGGGCAATCAGCCCCAGCATTTT. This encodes CASSSILGNQPQHF.

CDR3 nucleotide sequence: TGTGCCAGCAGTACCGGGTCGGTCGGGGAGCTGTTTTTT. Protein: CASSTGSVGELFF. The genes are TRBV6-5 and TRBJ2-2, with D uncertain. Germline loops: CDR1 MNHEY, CDR2 SVGAGI. V shed 5 bases and J shed 7 bases, with 11 bases lying between them. This CDR3 is 13 amino acids long.

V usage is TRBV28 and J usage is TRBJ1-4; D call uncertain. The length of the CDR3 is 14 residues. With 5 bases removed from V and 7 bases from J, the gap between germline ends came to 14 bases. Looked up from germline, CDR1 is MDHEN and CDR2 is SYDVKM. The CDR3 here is CASSDPVGPEKLFF. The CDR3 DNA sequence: TGTGCCAGCAGTGACCCCGTTGGCCCTGAAAAACTGTTTTTT.

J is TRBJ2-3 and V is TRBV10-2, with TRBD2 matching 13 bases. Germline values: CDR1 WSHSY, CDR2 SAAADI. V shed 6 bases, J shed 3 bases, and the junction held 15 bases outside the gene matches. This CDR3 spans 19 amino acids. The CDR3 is CASRTPALAGGGRTDTQYF. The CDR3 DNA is TGCGCCAGCAGGACCCCCGCACTAGCGGGAGGGGGTCGGACAGATACGCAGTATTTT.

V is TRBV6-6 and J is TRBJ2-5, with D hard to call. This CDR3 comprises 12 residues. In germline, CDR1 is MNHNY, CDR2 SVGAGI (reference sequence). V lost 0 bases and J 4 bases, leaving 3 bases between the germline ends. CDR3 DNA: TGTGCCAGCAGTTACTCTAGAGAGACCCAGTACTTC. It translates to CASSYSRETQYF.

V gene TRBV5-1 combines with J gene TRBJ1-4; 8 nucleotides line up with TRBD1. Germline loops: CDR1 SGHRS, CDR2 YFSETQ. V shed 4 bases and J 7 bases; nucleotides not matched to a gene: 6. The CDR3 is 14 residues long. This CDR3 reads CASSKQGEVEKLFF. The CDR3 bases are TGCGCCAGCAGCAAACAGGGGGAGGTTGAAAAACTGTTTTTT.